The rows below give T cell receptor beta chains drawn from one sample of a study of blood T cell repertoires in COVID-19. The data were produced by immunoSEQ multiplex PCR, yet TCRdb's version contains in-frame clones alone and is incomplete. The data show some 300,000 clones, roughly 89% seen once. The sequenced sample was PBMCs or T cells enriched from blood (not recorded which). These receptors all come from a woman aged 50 to 65 who had been exposed to COVID-19. Each CDR3 is given with its conserved first and last residue. The D gene is left open where the match is weak. Clone size is not always given. Where it is, it says once, few, many or a class for expanded clones.

CDR3 protein,CDR3 DNA,V gene,clone size,J gene,CDR3 length,D gene
CASSQIDSYEQYF,TGTGCCAGTAGCCAGATCGACAGCTACGAGCAGTACTTC,TRBV19,-,TRBJ2-7,13,-
CASSYSGSWVNEQFF,TGTGCCAGCAGTTACTCCGGGAGTTGGGTCAATGAGCAGTTCTTC,TRBV6-5,-,TRBJ2-1,15,-
CASTGQGVDTQYF,TGTGCCAGTACCGGACAGGGCGTCGATACGCAGTATTTT,TRBV19,-,TRBJ2-3,13,TRBD1
CASSLRDRFYEQYF,TGTGCCAGCAGCTTACGGGACAGGTTCTACGAGCAGTACTTC,TRBV7-2,-,TRBJ2-7,14,TRBD1
CASSHGPGQEKNNQPQHF,TGTGCCAGCAGCCACGGGCCGGGACAGGAGAAAAACAATCAGCCCCAGCATTTT,TRBV4-2,-,TRBJ1-5,18,TRBD1
CASSFDQGNNSPLHF,TGCGCCAGCAGCTTTGACCAGGGAAATAATTCACCCCTCCACTTT,TRBV5-1,few,TRBJ1-6,15,-
CASSALNMNQPQHF,TGTGCCAGCAGTGCGCTCAACATGAATCAGCCCCAGCATTTT,TRBV2,-,TRBJ1-5,14,-
CARTEPPFDKSNQPQHF,TGTGCCAGGACGGAACCACCTTTTGACAAGAGCAATCAGCCCCAGCATTTT,TRBV19,-,TRBJ1-5,17,-
CASSTPGRRGNWNQPQHF,TGCGCCAGCAGCACCCCGGGGCGGCGGGGTAATTGGAATCAGCCCCAGCATTTT,TRBV23-1,medium-sized,TRBJ1-5,18,-
CALNPGGNSPLHF,TGTGCCTTGAACCCGGGTGGGAATTCACCCCTCCACTTT,TRBV30,-,TRBJ1-6,13,-
CASSLPQGQGREQYF,TGTGCCAGCAGTTTACCTCAAGGACAGGGTCGCGAGCAGTACTTC,TRBV28,few,TRBJ2-7,15,TRBD1
CASSPVLAGGPFNEQFF,TGTGCCAGCAGCCCGGTACTAGCGGGGGGGCCGTTTAATGAGCAGTTCTTC,TRBV7-2,-,TRBJ2-1,17,TRBD2
CASSQDFGGSAKNIQYF,TGCGCCAGCAGCCAAGATTTCGGGGGATCAGCCAAAAACATTCAGTACTTC,TRBV4-1,-,TRBJ2-4,17,-
CASSPIGGANSNQPQHF,TGTGCCAGCAGTCCCATCGGGGGGGCGAATAGCAATCAGCCCCAGCATTTT,TRBV6-2/TRBV6-3,-,TRBJ1-5,17,-
CASSRVGYGYTF,TGTGCCAGCAGCAGGGTGGGATATGGCTACACCTTC,TRBV2,-,TRBJ1-2,12,-
CAISEGTSVAYEQYF,TGTGCCATCAGTGAGGGGACTAGCGTGGCCTACGAGCAGTACTTC,TRBV10-3,-,TRBJ2-7,15,TRBD2
CSVEGQDNTGELFF,TGCAGCGTTGAAGGGCAGGATAACACCGGGGAGCTGTTTTTT,TRBV29-1,once,TRBJ2-2,14,-
CASSLSLGPGPFQETQYF,TGTGCCAGCAGCTTGTCGTTGGGGCCAGGGCCTTTTCAAGAGACCCAGTACTTC,TRBV5-6,-,TRBJ2-5,18,-
CASSLFSGGDEQFF,TGTGCCAGCAGTTTATTTAGCGGGGGCGATGAGCAGTTCTTC,TRBV28,-,TRBJ2-1,14,TRBD2
CASSGGDRGNEKLFF,TGTGCCAGCAGTGGGGGGGACAGGGGTAATGAAAAACTGTTTTTT,TRBV2,-,TRBJ1-4,15,TRBD1
CASSLSWSGRRQPQHF,TGTGCCAGTAGTCTCTCGTGGTCAGGGCGAAGACAGCCCCAGCATTTT,TRBV19,-,TRBJ1-5,16,-
CASSSRQGLSYNEQFF,TGTGCCAGCAGCTCCCGGCAGGGCCTCTCCTACAATGAGCAGTTCTTC,TRBV11-2,-,TRBJ2-1,16,-
CASSVSGGSGNTIYF,TGTGCCAGCAGCGTATCAGGGGGCTCTGGAAACACCATATATTTT,TRBV9,-,TRBJ1-3,15,TRBD1
CASSDGGVGYTF,TGTGCCAGCAGTGATGGGGGCGTCGGCTACACCTTC,TRBV6-4,-,TRBJ1-2,12,-
CASSFRTGTYEQYF,TGTGCCAGCAGCTTTCGGACGGGAACTTACGAGCAGTACTTC,TRBV13,-,TRBJ2-7,14,-
CASSFLLAGGNTDTQYF,TGTGCCAGCAGTTTTTTGCTAGCGGGGGGCAACACAGATACGCAGTATTTT,TRBV27,-,TRBJ2-3,17,TRBD2
CASSLLRDRGLASNQPQHF,TGTGCCAGCAGTTTACTAAGGGACAGGGGTCTTGCTAGCAATCAGCCCCAGCATTTT,TRBV28,-,TRBJ1-5,19,TRBD1
CASSLAGLSGNTIYF,TGTGCCAGCAGCTTAGCGGGACTCTCTGGAAACACCATATATTTT,TRBV7-9,-,TRBJ1-3,15,-
CASSLGGVNTEAFF,TGTGCCAGCAGCTTAGGAGGAGTTAACACTGAAGCTTTCTTT,TRBV7-2,-,TRBJ1-1,14,-
CASRITGSEQYF,TGTGCCAGCAGGATTACAGGGTCCGAGCAGTACTTC,TRBV28,-,TRBJ2-7,12,-
CASTPTGSNQPQHF,TGTGCCAGCACGCCGACAGGGAGCAATCAGCCCCAGCATTTT,TRBV25-1,-,TRBJ1-5,14,TRBD1
CASSYRSSGGYEQYF,TGTGCCAGCAGCTACCGATCTAGCGGGGGCTACGAGCAGTACTTC,TRBV5-6,once,TRBJ2-7,15,TRBD2
CASAETTNTGELFF,TGTGCCAGCGCAGAGACAACGAACACCGGGGAGCTGTTTTTT,TRBV11-1,-,TRBJ2-2,14,-